These 20 T cell receptor beta chains came from one sample sequenced in a study of Graves' ophthalmopathy and Graves' hyperthyroidism. Amplifying from RNA transcripts, the study obtained TCR beta CDR3 regions. HTBI primers were employed in first-round RT-PCR, then a second-round multiplex PCR followed. TCRdb fed the multiplex PCR reads into MiXCR, producing one record per CDR3 protein. The table records 600,000 to 650,000 distinct CDR3 sequences, about a fifth of them present only once. The sequencing sample was made of peripheral blood. The receptors shown here come from a woman aged 18-29 years with stable Graves' hyperthyroidism. Some clones in this sample may be carry-over from other donors' samples.

This clonotype was counted at least ten times. The chain has TRBV7-9 and TRBJ1-2; D possibly corresponds to TRBD1 (5 bases). The CDR3 has 13 amino acids. Trimming stripped 6 bases from V and 8 bases from J, with 16 bases between. Germline V gene data show CDR1 as SEHNR and CDR2 as FQNEAQ (reference sequence). Here the CDR3 reads CASRQNTGHGYTF. For the CDR3, the DNA is TGTGCCAGCAGACAAAACACAGGACACGGCTACACCTTC.

In its sample, this clonotype was seen many times. This rearrangement joins TRBV20-1 to TRBJ2-7, with TRBD2 matching over 9 bases. Germline V gene data show CDR1 as DFQATT and CDR2 as SNEGSKA (reference sequence). The CDR3 contains 14 residues. Trimming took 6 bases from V and 2 from J; bases not matched to a gene: 8. The CDR3 region is CSATKVAGAYEQYF. The CDR3 coding sequence is TGCAGTGCCACGAAAGTAGCGGGGGCCTACGAGCAGTACTTC.

The sample holds many counts of this clonotype. The gene calls are TRBV6-5 and TRBJ2-5; 7 bases align to TRBD1. CDR1 and CDR2 (germline): MNHEY, SVGAGI. The CDR3 totals 14 residues. Germline trimming cut 2 bases from V and 4 bases from J; bases unmatched to any gene: 4. CDR3 bases: TGTGCCAGCAGTTACGGGACAGTAATAGAGACCCAGTACTTC. Its protein product is CASSYGTVIETQYF.

V usage is TRBV19 and J usage is TRBJ1-1; 7 nucleotides line up with TRBD1. Looked up from germline, CDR1 is LNHDA and CDR2 is SQIVND (reference sequence). After removal of 2 bases from V and 1 base from J, the junction contained 4 bases not matched to a gene. The CDR3 is 15 amino acids. The CDR3 DNA reads TGTGCCAGTAGTATACTCGGGACAGCGAACACTGAAGCTTTCTTT. Translation gives CASSILGTANTEAFF.

The chain joins TRBV20-1 to TRBJ2-7, with 8 bases matching TRBD2. CDR1 and CDR2 (germline): DFQATT, SNEGSKA (reference sequence). The CDR3 is 15 amino acids. Trimming cost V 2 bases and J 4 bases; bases outside gene matches: 10. The CDR3 loop is CSARPSGLDLYEQYF. CDR3 nucleotides: TGCAGTGCTAGACCCTCGGGACTAGACCTATACGAGCAGTACTTC.

The V and J genes are TRBV30 and TRBJ1-2; D is perhaps TRBD1 (5 bases). Trimming took 3 bases from V and 4 from J, leaving 12 bases between them. The CDR3 extends over 13 amino acids. CDR1 is GTSNPN, CDR2 SVGIG, per germline (reference sequence). The CDR3 loop reads CAWRWGRRYGYTF. The DNA for the CDR3 is TGTGCCTGGAGGTGGGGACGTCGCTATGGCTACACCTTC.

This clonotype was recorded many times. This chain uses TRBV12-5 with TRBJ2-5, with unresolved D. This CDR3 contains 12 residues. Germline-derived CDR1 and CDR2 are LGHNT and FRNRAP. In DNA, the CDR3 is TGTGCATCAGGTGCCATACAAGAGACCCAGTACTTC. Amino acids: CASGAIQETQYF.

In this sample, this clonotype turned up many times. V usage is TRBV27 and J usage is TRBJ1-1; D is perhaps TRBD1 (5 bases). Germline V gene sequence: CDR1 MNHEY, CDR2 SMNVEV (reference sequence). The ends were cut back, 6 bases at V and 7 bases at J, with 18 bases in the middle. The CDR3 covers 14 residues. CDR3 residues: CASRRWRARGEAFF. The CDR3 region has the DNA TGTGCCAGCAGGAGGTGGCGGGCAAGGGGTGAAGCTTTCTTT.

This clonotype was recorded many times. V usage is TRBV20-1 and J usage is TRBJ1-1; TRBD1 matches at 9 bases. The germline V gene encodes CDR1 DFQATT and CDR2 SNEGSKA (reference sequence). The V gene end was trimmed by 6 bases and the J gene end by 5 bases; junction bases not matched to a gene: 7. The CDR3 runs to 13 residues. DNA of the CDR3: TGCAGTGCACCCGACAGGGGGTTAACTGAAGCTTTCTTT. It encodes CSAPDRGLTEAFF.

This clonotype was observed many times. Germline and junction disagree at one end, which may indicate a read error. The genes are TRBV5-1 and TRBJ2-5, with 7 bases aligning to TRBD1. Per the germline V gene, CDR1 is SGHRS and CDR2 is YFSETQ. The CDR3 length is 13 residues. The CDR3, as DNA: TGTGCCAGCAGTTTAGGGACAGCAGAGACCCAGTACTTC. Translated: CASSLGTAETQYF.

This clonotype was seen a handful of times. The V gene is TRBV27, the J gene TRBJ1-6, with D uncertain. Germline assignment: CDR1 MNHEY and CDR2 SMNVEV (reference sequence). Trimming cost V 6 bases and J 2 bases, with 11 bases left between them. The CDR3 contains 15 residues. The CDR3 DNA sequence: TGTGCCAGCAGAGTCACCGTTCCCTATAATTCACCCCTCCACTTT. Its translation: CASRVTVPYNSPLHF.

This clonotype was picked up many times. This rearrangement joins TRBV19 to TRBJ1-1; 9 bases are a match to TRBD1. The J segment lost 7 bases and the V segment lost 4 bases, leaving 13 bases of the junction unmatched. The CDR3 has 16 residues. Germline V gives CDR1 LNHDA, CDR2 SQIVND (reference sequence). The CDR3 DNA sequence: TGTGCCAGTAGTACCATCCTCCGGGACAGGGTAAATGAAGCTTTCTTT. It yields the protein CASSTILRDRVNEAFF. Looking up the rest from reference TRBV19 and TRBJ1-1 gives the full variable domain: DGGITQSPKYLFRKEGQNVTLSCEQNLNHDAMYWYRQDPGQGLRLIYYSQIVNDFQKGDIAEGYSVSREKKESFPLTVTSAQKNPTAFYLCASSTILRDRVNEAFFGQGTRLTVV.

In this sample, this clonotype turned up a few times. The genes are TRBV24-1 and TRBJ2-5, with no clear D. In germline, CDR1 is KGHDR, CDR2 SFDVKD. This CDR3 spans 14 amino acids. With 5 bases removed from V and 2 bases from J, the gap between germline ends came to 11 bases. CDR3 sequence (DNA): TGTGCCACCAGTGGTATGGACGGACAAGAGACCCAGTACTTC. Residues: CATSGMDGQETQYF.

This chain uses TRBV20-1 with TRBJ1-1; D remains ambiguous. V was trimmed by 2 bases and J by 5 bases, leaving 15 bases between them. The CDR3 runs 14 residues. Per the germline V gene, CDR1 is DFQATT and CDR2 is SNEGSKA (reference sequence). CDR3 in DNA: TGCAGTGCTAGAACGAGCGAGGGAGGAACTGAAGCTTTCTTT. It specifies CSARTSEGGTEAFF.

In its sample, this clonotype was seen many times. The chain carries TRBV6-5 and TRBJ1-1, with D possibly being TRBD1 (6 bases). The CDR3 sequence is 15 residues long. Germline CDR1 is MNHEY and CDR2 is SVGAGI. V lost 6 bases, J lost 6 bases, and 20 bases lay in between. The CDR3 sequence is CASRQQGSWAAEAFF. Written as DNA, the CDR3 is TGTGCCAGCAGACAACAGGGCAGTTGGGCGGCTGAAGCTTTCTTT.

The genes are TRBV6-1 and TRBJ1-5, with a tentative D call TRBD1 (5 bases). CDR1 is MNHNS and CDR2 is SASEGT in the germline V gene. Trimming took off 2 bases at V and 1 base at J, with 9 bases between the two ends. The CDR3 consists of 15 residues. For the CDR3, the DNA is TGTGCCAGCAGTGAAAGGGACGGCAGCAATCAGCCCCAGCATTTT. Protein: CASSERDGSNQPQHF.

This clonotype was detected many times. CDR3 in amino acids: CASSLGPKSDTIYF. The CDR3 DNA reads TGTGCCAGCAGCTTGGGGCCGAAAAGCGACACCATATATTTT. The chain recombines TRBV11-3 with TRBJ1-3; possible D gene TRBD1, 5 bases. Trimming stripped 3 bases from V and 8 bases from J, with 14 bases between. This CDR3 is 14 amino acids long. Germline assignment: CDR1 SGHNT and CDR2 YENEEA. Looking up the rest from reference TRBV11-3 and TRBJ1-3 gives the full variable domain: EAGVVQSPRYKIIEKKQPVAFWCNPISGHNTLYWYLQNLGQGPELLIRYENEEAVDDSQLPKDRFSAERLKGVDSTLKIQPAELGDSAVYLCASSLGPKSDTIYFGEGSWLTVV.

The rearrangement joins TRBV3-1 to TRBJ1-3; D ambiguous. Germline values: CDR1 LGHDT, CDR2 YNNKEL (reference sequence). This CDR3 has 15 amino acids. The V end was cut by 0 bases, the J end by 0 bases, with 6 bases between. DNA of the CDR3: TGTGCCAGCAGCCAAGAGGTGATCTCTGGAAACACCATATATTTT. Encoded protein: CASSQEVISGNTIYF.

This clonotype was counted many times. J is TRBJ1-1 and V is TRBV19; the match to TRBD1 covers 7 bases. The CDR3 runs to 15 residues. Unmatched junction bases numbered 6, after V lost 3 bases and J lost 2 bases. Per germline, CDR1 LNHDA and CDR2 SQIVND (reference sequence). DNA for the CDR3: TGTGCCAGTAGTATGACAGGGACGGCAAACACTGAAGCTTTCTTT. Protein product: CASSMTGTANTEAFF.

The chain carries TRBV12-3 or TRBV12-4 and TRBJ2-7, with TRBD1 matching 8 bases. CDR3 size: 15 residues. V dropped 3 bases and J dropped 2; count of bases not matched to a gene: 6. The CDR3 loop is CASSFFLGQAYEQYF. The CDR3 DNA reads as TGTGCCAGCAGTTTTTTTCTGGGACAGGCCTACGAGCAGTACTTC.